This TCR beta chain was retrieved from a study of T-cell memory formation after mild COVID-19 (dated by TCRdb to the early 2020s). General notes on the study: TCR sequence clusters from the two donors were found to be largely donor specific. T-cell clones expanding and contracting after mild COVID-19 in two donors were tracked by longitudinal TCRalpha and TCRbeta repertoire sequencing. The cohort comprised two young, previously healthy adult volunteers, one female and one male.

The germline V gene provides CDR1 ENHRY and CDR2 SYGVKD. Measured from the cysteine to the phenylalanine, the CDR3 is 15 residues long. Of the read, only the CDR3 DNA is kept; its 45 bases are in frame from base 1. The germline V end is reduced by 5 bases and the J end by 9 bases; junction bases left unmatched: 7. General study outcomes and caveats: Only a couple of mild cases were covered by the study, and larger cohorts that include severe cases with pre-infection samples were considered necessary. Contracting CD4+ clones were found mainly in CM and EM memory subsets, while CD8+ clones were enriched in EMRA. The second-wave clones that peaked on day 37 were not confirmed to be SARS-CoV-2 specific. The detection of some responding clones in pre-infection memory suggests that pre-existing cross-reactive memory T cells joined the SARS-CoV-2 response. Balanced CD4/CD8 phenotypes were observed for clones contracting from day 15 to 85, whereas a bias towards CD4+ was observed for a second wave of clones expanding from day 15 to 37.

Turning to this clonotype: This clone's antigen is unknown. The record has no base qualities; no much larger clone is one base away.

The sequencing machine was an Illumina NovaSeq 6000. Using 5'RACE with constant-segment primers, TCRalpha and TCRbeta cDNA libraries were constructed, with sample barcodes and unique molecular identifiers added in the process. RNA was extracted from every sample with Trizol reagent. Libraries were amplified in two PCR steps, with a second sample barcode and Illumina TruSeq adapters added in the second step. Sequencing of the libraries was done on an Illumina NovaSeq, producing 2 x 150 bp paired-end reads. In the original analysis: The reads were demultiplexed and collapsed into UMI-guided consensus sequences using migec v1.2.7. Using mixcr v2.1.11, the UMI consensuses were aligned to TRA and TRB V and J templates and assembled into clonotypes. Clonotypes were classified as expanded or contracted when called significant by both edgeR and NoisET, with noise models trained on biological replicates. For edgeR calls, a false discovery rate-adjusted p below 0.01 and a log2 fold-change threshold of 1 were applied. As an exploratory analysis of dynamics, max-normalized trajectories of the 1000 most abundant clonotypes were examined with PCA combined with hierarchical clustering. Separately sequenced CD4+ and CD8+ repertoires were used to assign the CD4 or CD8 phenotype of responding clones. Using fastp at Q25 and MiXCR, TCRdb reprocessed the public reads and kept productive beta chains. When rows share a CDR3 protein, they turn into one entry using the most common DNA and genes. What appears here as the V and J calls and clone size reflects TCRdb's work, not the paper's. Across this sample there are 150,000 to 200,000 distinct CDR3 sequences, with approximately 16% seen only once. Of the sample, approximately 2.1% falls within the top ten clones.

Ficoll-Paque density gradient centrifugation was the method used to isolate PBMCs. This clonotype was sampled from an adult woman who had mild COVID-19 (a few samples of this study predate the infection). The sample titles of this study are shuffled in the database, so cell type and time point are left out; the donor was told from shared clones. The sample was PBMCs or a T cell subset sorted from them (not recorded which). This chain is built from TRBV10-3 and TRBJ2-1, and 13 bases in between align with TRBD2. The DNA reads TGTGCCATCAGTCCGACTAGCGGGAGGAGGGGTGAGCAGTTCTTC. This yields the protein CAISPTSGRRGEQFF.